This T cell receptor beta chain came from a study of CD8 T cells in ankylosing spondylitis. This clonotype occurred a few times. Antigen: not known. CDR3 length equals 17 residues. V shed 3 bases, J shed 0 bases, and the junction held 11 bases outside the gene matches. Germline CDR1 and CDR2: SQVTM and ANQGSEA. General study findings and limits: What seemed typical of ankylosing spondylitis blood was a TCR beta motif built from roughly eight highly homologous variants.

TCRdb processed the 5' RACE reads anew with MiXCR; each CDR3 protein has one entry. The data show about 540,000 distinct CDR3 sequences, roughly 13% seen once. The chain couples TRBV29-1 to TRBJ2-1, with 7 bases matching TRBD2. This clonotype was obtained from a male donor with ankylosing spondylitis. The sample comprised blood, either unsorted or a sorted T cell fraction (not recorded which). CDR3: CSVESAPTSASYNEQFF. The CDR3 bases are TGCAGCGTTGAGTCGGCCCCTACTAGCGCCTCCTACAATGAGCAGTTCTTC.